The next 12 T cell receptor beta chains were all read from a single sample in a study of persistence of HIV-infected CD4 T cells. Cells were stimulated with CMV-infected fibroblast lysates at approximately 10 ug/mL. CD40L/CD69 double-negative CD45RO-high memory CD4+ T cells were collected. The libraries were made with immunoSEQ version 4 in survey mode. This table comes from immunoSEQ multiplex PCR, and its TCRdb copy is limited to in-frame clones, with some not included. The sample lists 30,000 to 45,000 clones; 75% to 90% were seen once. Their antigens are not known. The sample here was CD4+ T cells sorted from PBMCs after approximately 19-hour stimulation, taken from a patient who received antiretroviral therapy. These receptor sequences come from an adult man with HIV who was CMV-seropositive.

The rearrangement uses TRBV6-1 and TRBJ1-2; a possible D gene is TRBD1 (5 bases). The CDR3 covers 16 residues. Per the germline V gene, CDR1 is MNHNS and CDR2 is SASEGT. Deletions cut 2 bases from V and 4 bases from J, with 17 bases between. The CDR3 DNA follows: TGTGCCAGCAGTGAAAATAGGGCCAGGGAGGGCTATGGCTACACCTTC. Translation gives CASSENRAREGYGYTF.

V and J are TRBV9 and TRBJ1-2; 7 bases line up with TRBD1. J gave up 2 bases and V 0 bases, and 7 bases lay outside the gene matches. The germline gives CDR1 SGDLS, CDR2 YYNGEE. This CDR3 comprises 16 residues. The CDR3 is CASSVGRQGMNYGYTF. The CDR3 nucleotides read TGTGCCAGCAGCGTAGGTAGACAGGGTATGAACTATGGCTACACCTTC.

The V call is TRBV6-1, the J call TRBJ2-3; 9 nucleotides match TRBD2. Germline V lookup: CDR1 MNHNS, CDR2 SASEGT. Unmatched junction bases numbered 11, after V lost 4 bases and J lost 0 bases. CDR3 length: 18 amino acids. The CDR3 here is CASSGRGLAGISTDTQYF. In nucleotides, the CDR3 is TGTGCCAGCAGTGGAAGGGGTCTAGCGGGGATAAGCACAGATACGCAGTATTTT.

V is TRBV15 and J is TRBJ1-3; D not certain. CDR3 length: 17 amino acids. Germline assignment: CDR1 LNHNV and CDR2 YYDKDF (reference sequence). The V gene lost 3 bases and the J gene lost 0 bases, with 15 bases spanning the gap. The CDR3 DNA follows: TGTGCCACCAGCAGTTACCCCGGGCTTCTCTCTGGAAACACCATATATTTT. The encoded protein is CATSSYPGLLSGNTIYF.

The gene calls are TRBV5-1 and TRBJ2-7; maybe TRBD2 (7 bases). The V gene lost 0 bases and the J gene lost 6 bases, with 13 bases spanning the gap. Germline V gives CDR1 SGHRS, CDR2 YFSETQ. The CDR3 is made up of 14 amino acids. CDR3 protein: CASSLDVGGREQYF. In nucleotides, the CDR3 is TGCGCCAGCAGCTTGGACGTGGGGGGGCGCGAGCAGTACTTC.

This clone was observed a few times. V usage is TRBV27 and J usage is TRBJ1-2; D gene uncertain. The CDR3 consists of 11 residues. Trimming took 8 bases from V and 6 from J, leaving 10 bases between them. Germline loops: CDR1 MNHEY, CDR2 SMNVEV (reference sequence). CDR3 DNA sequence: TGTGCCAGCGGCCGGGCTCATGGCTACACCTTC. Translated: CASGRAHGYTF.

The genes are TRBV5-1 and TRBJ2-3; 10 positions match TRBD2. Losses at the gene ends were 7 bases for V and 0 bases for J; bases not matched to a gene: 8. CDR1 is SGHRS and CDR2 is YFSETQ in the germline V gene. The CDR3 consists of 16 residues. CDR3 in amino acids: CASGLAGETSTDTQYF. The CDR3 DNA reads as TGCGCCAGCGGCCTAGCGGGGGAAACTAGCACAGATACGCAGTATTTT.

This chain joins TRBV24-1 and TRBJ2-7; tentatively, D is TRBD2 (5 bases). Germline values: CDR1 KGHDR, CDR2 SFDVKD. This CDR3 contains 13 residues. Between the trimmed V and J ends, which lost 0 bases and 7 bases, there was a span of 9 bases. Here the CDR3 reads CATSDLPTGEQYF. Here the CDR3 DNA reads TGTGCCACCAGTGATTTGCCGACGGGAGAGCAGTACTTC.

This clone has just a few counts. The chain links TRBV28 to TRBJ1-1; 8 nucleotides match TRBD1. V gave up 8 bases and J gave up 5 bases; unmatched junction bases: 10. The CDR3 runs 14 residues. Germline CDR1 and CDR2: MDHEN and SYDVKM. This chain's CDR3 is CASANLDRGTEAFF. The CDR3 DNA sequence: TGTGCCAGCGCCAACCTTGACAGGGGAACTGAAGCTTTCTTT.

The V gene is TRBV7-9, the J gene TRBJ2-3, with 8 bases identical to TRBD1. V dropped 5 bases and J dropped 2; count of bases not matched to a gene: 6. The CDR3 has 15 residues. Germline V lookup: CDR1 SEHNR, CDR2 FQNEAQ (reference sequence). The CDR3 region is CASSPGQDYTDTQYF. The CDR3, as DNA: TGTGCCAGCAGCCCGGGACAGGATTACACAGATACGCAGTATTTT. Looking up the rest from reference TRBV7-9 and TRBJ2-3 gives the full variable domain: DTGVSQNPRHKITKRGQNVTFRCDPISEHNRLYWYRQTLGQGPEFLTYFQNEAQLEKSRLLSDRFSAERPKGSFSTLEIQRTEQGDSAMYLCASSPGQDYTDTQYFGPGTRLTVL.

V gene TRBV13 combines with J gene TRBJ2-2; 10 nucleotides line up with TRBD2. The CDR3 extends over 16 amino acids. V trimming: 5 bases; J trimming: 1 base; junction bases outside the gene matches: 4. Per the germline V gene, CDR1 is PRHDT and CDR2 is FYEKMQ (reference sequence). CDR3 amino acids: CASSPRTSGNTGELFF. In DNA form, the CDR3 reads TGTGCCAGCAGCCCCCGGACTAGCGGGAACACCGGGGAGCTGTTTTTT.

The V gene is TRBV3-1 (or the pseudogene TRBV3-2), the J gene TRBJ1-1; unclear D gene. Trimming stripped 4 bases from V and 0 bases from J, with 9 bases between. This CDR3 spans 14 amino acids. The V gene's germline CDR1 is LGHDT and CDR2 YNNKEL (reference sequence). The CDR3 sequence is CASSRAIMNTEAFF. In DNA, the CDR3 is TGTGCCAGCAGCCGAGCTATTATGAACACTGAAGCTTTCTTT.